The clone carrying this T cell receptor (beta chain) was observed at least ten times. Its antigen is currently unknown. These data come from a study of molecular identifiers for immune sequencing clone quantification. Study-wide context: Four of five splits of RNA from 20,000 or 100,000 naive CD8 cells were sequenced in replicates. Broader study findings: Over 99% of CMV-specific effector molecules, but under 1% of naive ones, were in clones above 20 copies. Clone sizes could be underestimated for highly expanded clones when identical TCR molecules share a barcode.

Sorting defined naive CD8 T cells as CD8+CD4-CCR7+CD45RA+. TCRdb processed the PCR reads anew with MiXCR; each CDR3 protein has one entry. Of tens of thousands of distinct CDR3 sequences listed, approximately 23% are singletons. The sequenced sample consisted of naive CD8+ T cells from blood, with Jurkat cell RNA spiked in. Described subset: FACS-sorted CD8+CD4-CCR7+CD45RA+ naive T cells. This TCR was recovered from a human donor in good health. Some libraries in this study had Jurkat cell RNA spiked in.

The CDR3 protein is CATGDNQETQYF. For the CDR3, the DNA is TGTGCCACCGGGGACAACCAAGAGACCCAGTACTTC. The chain is built from TRBV15 and TRBJ2-5, with a tentative D call TRBD1 (6 bases). The CDR3 consists of 12 residues. CDR1 and CDR2 (germline): LNHNV, YYDKDF (reference sequence). The germline V and J ends were trimmed by 8 bases and 0 bases, with 7 bases remaining between them.